The 8 T cell receptor beta chains below were found in one sample sequenced in a study of read filtering for tumor transcriptome and immune sequencing. From about 0.4 ug of RNA, a library with molecular barcoded alpha/delta and beta/gamma adaptors was made. TCRdb re-derived calls from the reads in MiXCR, one entry per CDR3 protein. The sample carries 39,000 or so distinct CDR3 sequences, 13% recorded once. The specimen sequenced was a population of CD138-negative cells sorted from bone marrow. All receptors come from a donor over 35 with multiple myeloma.

There are many counts of this clonotype. The rearrangement joins TRBV29-1 to TRBJ2-1; a weak D match, TRBD1 (6 bases). CDR3 length: 13 amino acids. Trimming shortened V by 5 bases and J by 7 bases, and 15 bases separated the two germline ends. Germline V gives CDR1 SQVTM, CDR2 ANQGSEA. For the CDR3, the DNA is TGCAGCGTTCCCGAAGGGGGATTGAATGAGCAGTTCTTC. Translating gives CSVPEGGLNEQFF.

Ten or more counts support this clonotype. This chain links TRBV5-1 with TRBJ2-5, with 7 positions matching TRBD2. The junction had 14 bases not matched to a gene; V was cut back by 2 bases and J by 7 bases. This CDR3 is 16 amino acids long. Germline loops: CDR1 SGHRS, CDR2 YFSETQ. The CDR3 DNA sequence: TGCGCCAGCAGCTTTTCTATCGGGAGGAGAAAGCGGACCCAGTACTTC. This translates into CASSFSIGRRKRTQYF.

This clonotype was counted at least ten times. This rearrangement joins TRBV7-9 to TRBJ2-7, with 7 bases aligning to TRBD1. The CDR3 has 15 residues. Germline lookup yields CDR1 SEHNR and CDR2 FQNEAQ (reference sequence). After removal of 4 bases from V and 4 bases from J, the junction contained 10 bases not matched to a gene. DNA of the CDR3: TGTGCCAGCAGCTCAAGTGGGGCAGGGGGATACGAGCAGTACTTC. This translates into CASSSSGAGGYEQYF. Looking up the rest from reference TRBV7-9 and TRBJ2-7 gives the full variable domain: DTGVSQNPRHKITKRGQNVTFRCDPISEHNRLYWYRQTLGQGPEFLTYFQNEAQLEKSRLLSDRFSAERPKGSFSTLEIQRTEQGDSAMYLCASSSSGAGGYEQYFGPGTRLTVT.

For this clonotype: Since a much larger clone is just one base distant, this may be a read error. This is likely a read error, given that the CDR3 carries no conserved phenylalanine or tryptophan at its end. V gene TRBV5-1 combines with J gene TRBJ1-1; D is possibly TRBD1 (6 bases). Trimming cost V 4 bases and J 8 bases, with 12 bases left between them. This CDR3 is built from 12 residues. Looked up from germline, CDR1 is SGHRS and CDR2 is YFSETQ. CDR3 sequence: CASSQSGTEAFS. The CDR3 region has the DNA TGCGCCAGCAGCCAGTCCGGGACAGAAGCTTTCTCT.

This clonotype was recorded many times. The chain uses TRBV3-1 and TRBJ1-5; D remains unclear. The V gene's germline CDR1 is LGHDT and CDR2 YNNKEL (reference sequence). Trimming left V 4 bases short and J 4 bases short, with 5 bases between. CDR3 length: 12 residues. The CDR3 coding sequence is TGTGCCAGCAGCCGAGGGAATCAGCCCCAGCATTTT. Translating it yields CASSRGNQPQHF.

This clonotype was seen at least ten times. V gene TRBV20-1 combines with J gene TRBJ1-6, with TRBD1 identical over 7 bases. Trimming at V came to 6 bases and at J to 6 bases, leaving 8 bases not matched to a gene. The CDR3 runs to 14 residues. Germline V CDR1 and CDR2: DFQATT, SNEGSKA (reference sequence). The CDR3 spells CSAPDRVGNSPLHF. The CDR3 DNA follows: TGCAGTGCCCCCGACAGGGTTGGTAATTCACCCCTCCACTTT.

The genes are TRBV20-1 and TRBJ1-1; 9 bases align to TRBD1. The V gene's germline CDR1 is DFQATT and CDR2 SNEGSKA (reference sequence). The length of the CDR3 is 16 residues. V shed 0 bases and J 5 bases; nucleotides not matched to a gene: 10. The chain's CDR3 is CSARDPFGQGWTEAFF. The CDR3 DNA follows: TGCAGTGCTAGAGATCCATTTGGACAGGGGTGGACTGAAGCTTTCTTT.

This clonotype has a count of ten or more. DNA of the CDR3: TGCGCCAGCAGTGATGCGAACCTGGGCAATCAGCCCCAGCATTTT. As protein: CASSDANLGNQPQHF. V gene TRBV10-2 combines with J gene TRBJ1-5; D uncertain. The V end was cut by 3 bases, the J end by 2 bases, with 11 bases between. CDR3 size: 15 residues. Germline lookup yields CDR1 WSHSY and CDR2 SAAADI.